This record concerns one TCR beta chain sequence. The antigen is undetermined. This entry belongs to a study of a mutant IDH1 vaccine in newly diagnosed glioma. About the study: Antecedent treatment encompassed radiotherapy, temozolomide, or their combination; the majority received both.

This sample's time point: week 35, safety follow-up. Each dose of the vaccine consisted of 300 ug of mutant IDH1 20-mer peptide, with topical imiquimod. Each astrocytoma in the donors was new, WHO grade 3 or 4, IDH1-mutant and ATRX-lost. Sequenced by immunoSEQ multiplex PCR; TCRdb stores in-frame clones only, minus some. The data hold approximately 44,000 clones, with roughly four fifths observed a single time. Between the trimmed V and J ends, which lost 0 bases and 6 bases, there was a span of 7 bases. From germline, CDR1 is SGHNT and CDR2 YYREEE (reference sequence). The CDR3 spans 12 residues. The rearrangement uses TRBV5-4 and TRBJ2-7; D gene ambiguous. Specimen: PBMCs, collected from a glioma patient whose treatment included an IDH1 peptide vaccine. The receptor was isolated from a man aged 35 to 55 with glioma. CDR3: CASSLAASEQYF. CDR3 in DNA: TGTGCCAGCAGCTTGGCCGCATCCGAGCAGTACTTC.